This TCR beta chain was documented in a study of T cells in tuberculosis. The assay was immunoSEQ multiplex PCR, and TCRdb's table has in-frame clones only and misses some. The sample consists of about 25,000 clones, around nine tenths of them appearing once. Germline values: CDR1 SNHLY, CDR2 FYNNEI. V lost 0 bases to trimming and J lost 3 bases, with 6 bases between them. This CDR3 region has 13 residues. V usage is TRBV2 and J usage is TRBJ2-7; D is undetermined. This TCR was sampled from a donor between 10 and 35 years old with latent tuberculosis or without tuberculosis infection. Some clones in this sample may be carry-over from other donors' samples. Sequenced input: PBMCs. The CDR3 DNA reads as TGTGCCAGCAGTGAAGCCAGACTCTACGAGCAGTACTTC. This gives the protein CASSEARLYEQYF.